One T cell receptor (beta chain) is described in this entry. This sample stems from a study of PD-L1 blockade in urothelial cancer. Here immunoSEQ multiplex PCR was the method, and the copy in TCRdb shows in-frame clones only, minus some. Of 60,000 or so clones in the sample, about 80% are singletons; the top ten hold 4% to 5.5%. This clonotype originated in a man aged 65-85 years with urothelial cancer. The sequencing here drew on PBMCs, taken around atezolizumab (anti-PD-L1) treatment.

CDR3 sequence reads: CASSPSGSREQYF. CDR3 nucleotides: TGTGCCAGCTCCCCCAGCGGGAGTCGAGAGCAGTACTTC. The chain combines TRBV7-6 with TRBJ2-7; 8 bases are shared with TRBD2. The CDR3 is 13 amino acids. Germline assignment: CDR1 SGHVS and CDR2 FNYEAQ. V was pared by 8 bases and J by 7 bases, with 10 bases of the junction left unmatched.